Below, one T cell receptor beta chain is given with its context. CDR3 length: 11 residues. Per the germline V gene, CDR1 is MDHEN and CDR2 is SYDVKM. V lost 2 bases and J lost 10, with 3 bases in between. PCR employed 60 Vbeta and 13 Jbeta primers. The table came from immunoSEQ multiplex PCR; TCRdb's copy has only in-frame clones and leaves some out. The sample features approximately 110,000 clones, with more than 3% in its top ten. This specimen belongs to a study of cytomegalovirus exposure and HLA in healthy donors. Sequencing was done on a sample of PBMCs. The genes are TRBV28 and TRBJ2-6, with D hard to call. The clonotype comes from a man younger than 35 in good health and CMV-seronegative. CDR3 region: CASSLQNVLTF. Here the CDR3 DNA reads TGTGCCAGCAGTTTACAGAACGTCCTGACTTTC. The full variable domain, with the rest looked up from reference TRBV28 and TRBJ2-6, is DVKVTQSSRYLVKRTGEKVFLECVQDMDHENMFWYRQDPGLGLRLIYFSYDVKMKEKGDIPEGYSVSREKKERFSLILESASTNQTSMYLCASSLQNVLTFGAGSRLTVL.